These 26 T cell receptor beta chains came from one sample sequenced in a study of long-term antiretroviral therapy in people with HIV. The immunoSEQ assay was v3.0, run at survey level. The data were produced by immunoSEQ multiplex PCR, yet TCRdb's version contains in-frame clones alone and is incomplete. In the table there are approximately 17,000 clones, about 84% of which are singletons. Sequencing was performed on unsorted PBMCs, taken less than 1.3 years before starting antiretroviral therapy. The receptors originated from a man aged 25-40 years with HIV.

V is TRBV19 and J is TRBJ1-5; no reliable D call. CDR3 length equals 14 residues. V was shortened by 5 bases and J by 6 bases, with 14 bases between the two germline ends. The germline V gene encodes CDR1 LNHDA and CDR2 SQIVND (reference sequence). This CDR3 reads CASSLNSGSQPQHF. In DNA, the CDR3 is TGTGCCAGTAGTTTGAACAGCGGGTCTCAGCCCCAGCATTTT.

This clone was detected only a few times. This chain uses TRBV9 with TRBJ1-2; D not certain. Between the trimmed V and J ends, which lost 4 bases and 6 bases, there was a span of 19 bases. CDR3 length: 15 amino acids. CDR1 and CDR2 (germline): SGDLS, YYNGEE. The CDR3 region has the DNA TGTGCCAGCAGCCCTGCTCATAGGGCACTCGATGGCTACACCTTC. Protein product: CASSPAHRALDGYTF.

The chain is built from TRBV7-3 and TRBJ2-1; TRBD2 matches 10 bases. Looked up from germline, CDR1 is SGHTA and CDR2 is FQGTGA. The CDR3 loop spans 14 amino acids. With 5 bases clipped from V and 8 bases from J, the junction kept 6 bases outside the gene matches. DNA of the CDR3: TGTGCCAGCAGCCTTAGCGGGGGGTACGATGAGCAGTTCTTC. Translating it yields CASSLSGGYDEQFF.

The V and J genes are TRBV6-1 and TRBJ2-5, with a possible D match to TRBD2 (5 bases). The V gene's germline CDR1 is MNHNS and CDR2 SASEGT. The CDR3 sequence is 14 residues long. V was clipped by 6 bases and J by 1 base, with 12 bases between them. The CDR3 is CASSTSGIQETQYF. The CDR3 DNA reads TGTGCCAGCAGCACGTCCGGGATCCAAGAGACCCAGTACTTC.

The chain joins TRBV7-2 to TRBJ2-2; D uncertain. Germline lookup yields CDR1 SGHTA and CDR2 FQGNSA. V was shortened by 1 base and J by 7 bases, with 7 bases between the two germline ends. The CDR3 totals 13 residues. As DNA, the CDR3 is TGTGCCAGCAGCTTAGGATGGGACGGGGAGCTGTTTTTT. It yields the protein CASSLGWDGELFF.

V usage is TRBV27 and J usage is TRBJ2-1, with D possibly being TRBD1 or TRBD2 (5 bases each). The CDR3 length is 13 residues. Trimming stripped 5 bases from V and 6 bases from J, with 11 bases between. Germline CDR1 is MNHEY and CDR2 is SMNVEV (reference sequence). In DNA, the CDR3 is TGTGCCAGCAGTATGGGACCTGGCAATGAGCAGTTCTTC. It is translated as CASSMGPGNEQFF.

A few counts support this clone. The CDR3 spells CASSVLGGTDTQYF. CDR3 sequence (DNA): TGTGCCAGCAGTGTACTAGGGGGGACAGATACGCAGTATTTT. The chain recombines TRBV6-5 with TRBJ2-3; D tentatively reads TRBD1 or TRBD2 (6 bases each). V shed 5 bases and J shed 3 bases, with 12 bases lying between them. From germline, CDR1 is MNHEY and CDR2 SVGAGI. This CDR3 spans 14 amino acids.

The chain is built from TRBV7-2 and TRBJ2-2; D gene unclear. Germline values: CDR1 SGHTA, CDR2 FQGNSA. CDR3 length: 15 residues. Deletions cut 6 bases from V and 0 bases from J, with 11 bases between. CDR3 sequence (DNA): TGTGCCAGCAGACGAGACCGCTCGAACACCGGGGAGCTGTTTTTT. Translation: CASRRDRSNTGELFF.

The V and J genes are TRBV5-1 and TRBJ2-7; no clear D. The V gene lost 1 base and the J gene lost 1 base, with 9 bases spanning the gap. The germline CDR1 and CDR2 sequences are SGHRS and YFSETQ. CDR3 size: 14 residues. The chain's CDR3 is CASSLSAGSYEQYF. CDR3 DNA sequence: TGCGCCAGCAGCTTGAGCGCAGGTTCCTACGAGCAGTACTTC.

This chain's CDR3 is CASADSRYEQYF. For the CDR3, the DNA is TGTGCCAGCGCAGACAGCCGGTACGAGCAGTACTTC. The V and J genes are TRBV6-1 and TRBJ2-7, with D perhaps TRBD1 (5 bases). Germline V gene sequence: CDR1 MNHNS, CDR2 SASEGT. CDR3 size: 12 residues. Trimming pared 8 bases from V and 4 bases from J, leaving 12 bases between.

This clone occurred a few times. CDR3 sequence: CASSRRPNEQFF. DNA of the CDR3: TGTGCCAGCTCACGACGCCCCAATGAGCAGTTCTTC. The chain links TRBV18 to TRBJ2-1; no firm D call. The CDR3 sequence is 12 residues long. V was clipped by 4 bases and J by 6 bases, with 7 bases between them. CDR1 and CDR2 (germline): KGHSH, LQKENI.

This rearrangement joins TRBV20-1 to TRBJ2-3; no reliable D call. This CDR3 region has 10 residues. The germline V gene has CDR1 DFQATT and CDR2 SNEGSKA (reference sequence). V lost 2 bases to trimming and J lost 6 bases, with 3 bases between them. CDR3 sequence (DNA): TGCAGTGCTAGAATGGATACGCAGTATTTT. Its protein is CSARMDTQYF.

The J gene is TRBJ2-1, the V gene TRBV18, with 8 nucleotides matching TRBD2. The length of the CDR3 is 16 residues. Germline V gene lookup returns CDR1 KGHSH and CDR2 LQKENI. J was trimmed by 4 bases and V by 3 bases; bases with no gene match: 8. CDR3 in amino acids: CASSPSIAGSYNEQFF. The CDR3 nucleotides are TGTGCCAGCTCACCTTCAATAGCGGGATCTTACAATGAGCAGTTCTTC.

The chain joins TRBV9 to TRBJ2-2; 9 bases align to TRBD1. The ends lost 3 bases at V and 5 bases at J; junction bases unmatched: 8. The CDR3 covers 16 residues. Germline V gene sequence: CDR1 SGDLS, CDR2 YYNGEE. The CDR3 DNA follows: TGTGCCAGCAGCGCCTCCGGGACAGGGCAGACCGGGGAGCTGTTTTTT. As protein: CASSASGTGQTGELFF.

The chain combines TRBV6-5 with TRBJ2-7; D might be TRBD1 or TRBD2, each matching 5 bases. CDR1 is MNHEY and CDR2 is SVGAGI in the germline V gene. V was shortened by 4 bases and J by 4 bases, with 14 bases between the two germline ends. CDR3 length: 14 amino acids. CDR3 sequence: CASSWRQGKYEQYF. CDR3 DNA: TGTGCCAGCAGTTGGAGGCAGGGAAAATACGAGCAGTACTTC.

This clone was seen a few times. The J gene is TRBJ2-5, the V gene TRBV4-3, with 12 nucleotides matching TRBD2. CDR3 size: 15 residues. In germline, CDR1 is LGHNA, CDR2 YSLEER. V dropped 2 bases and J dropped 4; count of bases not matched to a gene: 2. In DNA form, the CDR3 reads TGCGCCAGCAGCCAAACGGGACTAGCGGGAGAGACCCAGTACTTC. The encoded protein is CASSQTGLAGETQYF.

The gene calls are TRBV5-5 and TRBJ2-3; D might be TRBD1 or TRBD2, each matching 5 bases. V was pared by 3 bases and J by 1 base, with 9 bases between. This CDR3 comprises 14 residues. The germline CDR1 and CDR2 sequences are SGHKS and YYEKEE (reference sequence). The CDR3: CASSWETGTDTQYF. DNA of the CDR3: TGTGCCAGCAGCTGGGAGACAGGCACAGATACGCAGTATTTT.

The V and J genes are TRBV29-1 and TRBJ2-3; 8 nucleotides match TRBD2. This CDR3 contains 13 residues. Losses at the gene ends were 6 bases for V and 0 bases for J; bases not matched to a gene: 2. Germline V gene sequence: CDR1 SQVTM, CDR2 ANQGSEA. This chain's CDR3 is CSVGGGSTDTQYF. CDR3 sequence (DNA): TGCAGCGTCGGGGGGGGGAGCACAGATACGCAGTATTTT.

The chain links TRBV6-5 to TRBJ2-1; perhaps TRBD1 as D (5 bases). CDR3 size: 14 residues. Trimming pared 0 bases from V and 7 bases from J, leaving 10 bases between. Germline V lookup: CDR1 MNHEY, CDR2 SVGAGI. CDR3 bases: TGTGCCAGCAGTTACTCGAATGGGGCGAATGAGCAGTTCTTC. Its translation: CASSYSNGANEQFF.

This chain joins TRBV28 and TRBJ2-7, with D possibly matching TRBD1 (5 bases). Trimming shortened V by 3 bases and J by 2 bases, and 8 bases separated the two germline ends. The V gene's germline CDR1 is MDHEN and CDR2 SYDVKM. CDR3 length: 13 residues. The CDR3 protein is CASSLGRAYEQYF. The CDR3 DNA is TGTGCCAGCAGTTTGGGCAGGGCCTACGAGCAGTACTTC.

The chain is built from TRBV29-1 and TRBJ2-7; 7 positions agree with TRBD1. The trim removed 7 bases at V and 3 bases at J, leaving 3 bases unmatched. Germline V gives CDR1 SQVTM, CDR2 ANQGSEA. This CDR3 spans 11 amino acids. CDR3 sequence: CSAGQYYEQYF. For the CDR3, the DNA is TGCAGCGCGGGACAGTACTACGAGCAGTACTTC.

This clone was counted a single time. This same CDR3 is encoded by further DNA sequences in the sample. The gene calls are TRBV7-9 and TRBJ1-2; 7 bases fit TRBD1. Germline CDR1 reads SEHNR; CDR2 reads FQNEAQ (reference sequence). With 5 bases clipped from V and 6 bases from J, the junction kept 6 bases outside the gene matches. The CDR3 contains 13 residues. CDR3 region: CASSQGGEDGYTF. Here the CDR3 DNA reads TGTGCCAGCAGCCAGGGGGGGGAAGATGGCTACACCTTC.

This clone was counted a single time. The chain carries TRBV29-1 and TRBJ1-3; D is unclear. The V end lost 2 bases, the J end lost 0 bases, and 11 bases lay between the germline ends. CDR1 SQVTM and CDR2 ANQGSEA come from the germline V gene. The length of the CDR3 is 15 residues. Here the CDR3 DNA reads TGCAGCGTTGAAAGCTTTGGCAGCTCTGGAAACACCATATATTTT. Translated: CSVESFGSSGNTIYF.

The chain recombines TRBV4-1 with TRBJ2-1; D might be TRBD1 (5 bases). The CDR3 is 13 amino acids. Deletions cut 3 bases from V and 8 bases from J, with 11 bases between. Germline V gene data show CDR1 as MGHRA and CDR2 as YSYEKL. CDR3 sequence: CASSQGPGYEQFF. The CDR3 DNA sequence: TGCGCCAGCAGCCAGGGCCCAGGGTATGAGCAGTTCTTC.

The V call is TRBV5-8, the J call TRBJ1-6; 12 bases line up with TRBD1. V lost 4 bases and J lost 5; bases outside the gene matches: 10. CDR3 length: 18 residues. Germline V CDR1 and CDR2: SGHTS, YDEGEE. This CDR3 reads CASSRGGTGGEHNSPLHF. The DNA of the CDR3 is TGTGCCAGCAGCAGGGGTGGGACAGGGGGCGAACATAATTCACCCCTCCACTTT.

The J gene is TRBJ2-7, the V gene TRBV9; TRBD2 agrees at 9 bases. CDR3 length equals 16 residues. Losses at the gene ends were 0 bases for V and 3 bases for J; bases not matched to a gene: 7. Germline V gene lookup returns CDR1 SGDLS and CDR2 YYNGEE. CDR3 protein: CASSVERLAASYEQYF. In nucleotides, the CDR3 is TGTGCCAGCAGCGTAGAGAGACTAGCGGCAAGCTACGAGCAGTACTTC.